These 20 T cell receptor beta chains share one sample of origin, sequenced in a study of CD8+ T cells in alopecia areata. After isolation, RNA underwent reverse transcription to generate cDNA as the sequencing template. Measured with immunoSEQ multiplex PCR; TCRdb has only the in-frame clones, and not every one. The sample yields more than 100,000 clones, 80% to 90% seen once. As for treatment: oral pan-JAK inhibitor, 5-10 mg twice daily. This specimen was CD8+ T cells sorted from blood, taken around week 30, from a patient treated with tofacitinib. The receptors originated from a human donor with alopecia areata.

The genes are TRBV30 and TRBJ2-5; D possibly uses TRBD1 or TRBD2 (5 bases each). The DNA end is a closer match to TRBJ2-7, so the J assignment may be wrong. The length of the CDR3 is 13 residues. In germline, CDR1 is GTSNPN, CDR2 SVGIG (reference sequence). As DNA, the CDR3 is TGTGCCCTCACGGGGACCCTCTCCTACGAGCAGTACTTC. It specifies CALTGTLSYEQYF.

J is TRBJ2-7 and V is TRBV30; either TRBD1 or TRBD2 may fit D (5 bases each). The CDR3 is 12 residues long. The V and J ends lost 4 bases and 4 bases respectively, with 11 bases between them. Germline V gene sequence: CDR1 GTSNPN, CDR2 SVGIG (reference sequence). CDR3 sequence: CAWTGTPYEQYF. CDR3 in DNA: TGTGCCTGGACCGGGACCCCGTACGAGCAGTACTTC. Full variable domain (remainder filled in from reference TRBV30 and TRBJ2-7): SQTIHQWPATLVQPVGSPLSLECTVEGTSNPNLYWYRQAAGRGLQLLFYSVGIGQISSEVPQNLSASRPQDRQFILSSKKLLLSDSGFYLCAWTGTPYEQYFGPGTRLTVT.

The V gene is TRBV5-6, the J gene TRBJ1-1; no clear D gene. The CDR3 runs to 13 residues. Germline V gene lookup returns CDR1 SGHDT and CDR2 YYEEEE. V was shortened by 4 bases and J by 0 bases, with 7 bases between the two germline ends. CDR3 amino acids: CASSPDLNTEAFF. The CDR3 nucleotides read TGTGCCAGCAGCCCCGACCTGAACACTGAAGCTTTCTTT.

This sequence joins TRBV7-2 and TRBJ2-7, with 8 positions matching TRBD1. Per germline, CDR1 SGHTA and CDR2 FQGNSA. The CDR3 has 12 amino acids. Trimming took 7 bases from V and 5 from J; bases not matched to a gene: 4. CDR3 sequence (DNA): TGTGCCAGCACGACAGGGGTTGACGAGCAGTACTTC. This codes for CASTTGVDEQYF.

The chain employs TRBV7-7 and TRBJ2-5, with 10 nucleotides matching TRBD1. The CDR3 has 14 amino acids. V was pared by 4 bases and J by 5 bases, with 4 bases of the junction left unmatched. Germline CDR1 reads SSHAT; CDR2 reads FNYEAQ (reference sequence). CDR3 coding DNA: TGTGCCAGCAGCTCCGGGACAGGGGTCGAGACCCAGTACTTC. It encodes CASSSGTGVETQYF.

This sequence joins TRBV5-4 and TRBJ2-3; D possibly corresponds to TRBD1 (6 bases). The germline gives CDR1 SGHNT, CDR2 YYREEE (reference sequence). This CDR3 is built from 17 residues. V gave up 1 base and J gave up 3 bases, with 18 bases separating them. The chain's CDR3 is CASSLMGAPQATDTQYF. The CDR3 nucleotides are TGTGCCAGCAGCTTGATGGGGGCACCTCAAGCGACAGATACGCAGTATTTT.

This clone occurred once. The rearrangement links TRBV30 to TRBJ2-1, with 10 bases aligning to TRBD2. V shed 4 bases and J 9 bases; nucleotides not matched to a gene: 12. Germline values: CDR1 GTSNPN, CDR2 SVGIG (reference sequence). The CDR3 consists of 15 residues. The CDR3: CAWTPGVAGGGEQFF. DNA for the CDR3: TGTGCCTGGACCCCAGGGGTAGCGGGAGGCGGTGAGCAGTTCTTC. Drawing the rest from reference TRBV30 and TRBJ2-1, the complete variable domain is SQTIHQWPATLVQPVGSPLSLECTVEGTSNPNLYWYRQAAGRGLQLLFYSVGIGQISSEVPQNLSASRPQDRQFILSSKKLLLSDSGFYLCAWTPGVAGGGEQFFGPGTRLTVL.

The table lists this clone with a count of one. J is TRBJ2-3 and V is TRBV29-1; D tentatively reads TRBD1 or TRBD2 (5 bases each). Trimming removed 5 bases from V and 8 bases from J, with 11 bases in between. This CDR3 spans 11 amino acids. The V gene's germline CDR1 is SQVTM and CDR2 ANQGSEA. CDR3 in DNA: TGCAGCGTTTCCCGGGGCTCTACGCAGTATTTT. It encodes CSVSRGSTQYF.

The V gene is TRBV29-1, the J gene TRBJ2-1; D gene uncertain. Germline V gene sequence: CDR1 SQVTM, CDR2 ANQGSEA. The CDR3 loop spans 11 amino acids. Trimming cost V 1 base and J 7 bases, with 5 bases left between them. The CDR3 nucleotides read TGCAGCGTTGAAGGCGCGAATGAGCAGTTCTTC. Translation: CSVEGANEQFF.

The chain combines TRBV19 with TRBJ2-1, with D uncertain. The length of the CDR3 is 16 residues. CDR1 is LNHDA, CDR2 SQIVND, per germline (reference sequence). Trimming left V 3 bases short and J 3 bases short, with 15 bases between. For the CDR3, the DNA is TGTGCCAGTAGTATCAATGCGGCCTGGGACTACAATGAGCAGTTCTTC. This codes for CASSINAAWDYNEQFF.

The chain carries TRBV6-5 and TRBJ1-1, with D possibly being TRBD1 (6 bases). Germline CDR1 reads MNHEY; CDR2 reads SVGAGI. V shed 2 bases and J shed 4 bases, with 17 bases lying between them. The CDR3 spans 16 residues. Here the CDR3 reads CASSYPPGEGGTEAFF. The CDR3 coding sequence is TGTGCCAGCAGTTACCCCCCAGGGGAGGGAGGCACTGAAGCTTTCTTT.

The CDR3 nucleotides are TGTGCCAGCAGCTTCCCTCTTGGCACTGAAGCTTTCTTT. Its protein product is CASSFPLGTEAFF. J is TRBJ1-1 and V is TRBV7-9, with D unresolved. Germline lookup yields CDR1 SEHNR and CDR2 FQNEAQ (reference sequence). Deletions cut 3 bases from V and 4 bases from J, with 9 bases between. This CDR3 is built from 13 residues.

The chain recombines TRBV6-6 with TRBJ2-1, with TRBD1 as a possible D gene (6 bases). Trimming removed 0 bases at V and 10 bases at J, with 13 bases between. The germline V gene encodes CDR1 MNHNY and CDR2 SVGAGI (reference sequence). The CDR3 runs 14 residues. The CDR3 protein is CASSYSGDTGEQFF. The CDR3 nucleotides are TGTGCCAGCAGTTACTCAGGGGACACAGGAGAGCAGTTCTTC.

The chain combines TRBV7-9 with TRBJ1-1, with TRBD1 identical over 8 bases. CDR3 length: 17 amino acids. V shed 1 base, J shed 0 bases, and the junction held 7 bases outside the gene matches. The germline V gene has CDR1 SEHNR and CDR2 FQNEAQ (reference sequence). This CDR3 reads CASSLGPGQDMNTEAFF. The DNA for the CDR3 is TGTGCCAGCAGCTTAGGACCGGGACAGGATATGAACACTGAAGCTTTCTTT.

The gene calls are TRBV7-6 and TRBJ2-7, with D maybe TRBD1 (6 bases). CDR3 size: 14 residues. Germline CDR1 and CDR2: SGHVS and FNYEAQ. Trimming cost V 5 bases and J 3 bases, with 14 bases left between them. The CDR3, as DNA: TGTGCCAGCAGCACTACAGGGTCGGGCTACGAGCAGTACTTC. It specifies CASSTTGSGYEQYF.

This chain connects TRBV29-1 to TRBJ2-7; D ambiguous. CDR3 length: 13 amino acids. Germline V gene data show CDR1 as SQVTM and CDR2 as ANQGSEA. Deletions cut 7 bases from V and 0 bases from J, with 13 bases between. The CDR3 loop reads CSAAESASYEQYF. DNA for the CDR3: TGCAGCGCGGCTGAATCGGCCTCCTACGAGCAGTACTTC.

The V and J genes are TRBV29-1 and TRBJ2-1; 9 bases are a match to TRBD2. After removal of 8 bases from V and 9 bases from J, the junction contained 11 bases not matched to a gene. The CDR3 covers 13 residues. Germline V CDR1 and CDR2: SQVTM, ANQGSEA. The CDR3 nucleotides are TGCAGCTCGGGACTAGCCGTCCGGGGTGAGCAGTTCTTC. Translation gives CSSGLAVRGEQFF.

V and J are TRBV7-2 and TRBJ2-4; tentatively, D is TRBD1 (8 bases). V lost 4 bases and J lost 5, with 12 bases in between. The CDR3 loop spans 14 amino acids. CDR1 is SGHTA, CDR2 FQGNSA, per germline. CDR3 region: CASSWTGRENIQYF. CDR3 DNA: TGTGCCAGCAGCTGGACAGGGAGGGAAAACATTCAGTACTTC.

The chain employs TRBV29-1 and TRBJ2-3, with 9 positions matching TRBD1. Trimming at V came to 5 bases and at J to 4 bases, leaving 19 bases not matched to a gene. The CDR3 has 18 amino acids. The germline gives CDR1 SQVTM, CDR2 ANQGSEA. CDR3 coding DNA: TGCAGCGTTTCTCTCCACCCCCGGGACAGGGCTTTTGCAGATACGCAGTATTTT. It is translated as CSVSLHPRDRAFADTQYF.

The CDR3 coding sequence is TGTGCCAGCAGCCAAGAGGAACGCTATAGCAATCAGCCCCAGCATTTT. It translates to CASSQEERYSNQPQHF. This chain joins TRBV4-2 and TRBJ1-5, with D unclear. V was pared by 0 bases and J by 0 bases, with 9 bases between. The germline CDR1 and CDR2 sequences are LGHNA and YNFKEQ. The CDR3 covers 16 residues.